This T cell receptor (beta chain) was recorded in a study of identical twins. General observations from the study: Models predicted less out-of-frame TCR alpha sharing in monozygotic twins than was found.

CDR1 and CDR2 (germline): DFQATT, SNEGSKA (reference sequence). The CDR3 totals 14 residues. V lost 5 bases and J lost 0; bases outside the gene matches: 3. On this clonotype: No antigen is known for it.

Healthy Caucasians provided all donations. TCRdb re-called the 5' RACE reads through MiXCR, storing one row per CDR3 protein. This sample has about 500,000 distinct CDR3 sequences; 13% to 15% occur once, and the top ten carry about 1%. These records were also assigned to another study, of yellow fever vaccine responses in identical twins.

Material: CD4+ T cells sorted from blood. This TCR was sampled from a woman younger than 35 in good health. The V call is TRBV20-1, the J call TRBJ2-1; TRBD1 matches 8 bases. This CDR3 reads CSAEQGGSYNEQFF. The CDR3 DNA reads TGCAGTGCTGAACAGGGGGGCTCCTACAATGAGCAGTTCTTC.